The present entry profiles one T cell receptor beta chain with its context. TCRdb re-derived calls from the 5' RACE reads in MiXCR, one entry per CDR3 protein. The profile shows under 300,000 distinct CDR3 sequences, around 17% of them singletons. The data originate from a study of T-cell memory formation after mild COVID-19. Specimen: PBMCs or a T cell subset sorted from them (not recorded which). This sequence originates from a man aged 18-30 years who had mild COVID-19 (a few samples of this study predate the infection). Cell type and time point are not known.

The CDR3 spells CASSYSIEKGGNTEAFF. For the CDR3, the DNA is TGTGCCAGCAGTTACTCGATTGAGAAGGGGGGGAACACTGAAGCTTTCTTT. The J gene is TRBJ1-1, the V gene TRBV6-6; tentative D call: TRBD1 (6 bases). V was pared by 0 bases and J by 1 base, with 15 bases between. The CDR3 is made up of 17 amino acids. Germline V gene data show CDR1 as MNHNY and CDR2 as SVGAGI (reference sequence).